These 23 T cell receptor beta chains originate from one sample sequenced in a study of blood T cell repertoires in COVID-19. This table comes from immunoSEQ multiplex PCR, and its TCRdb copy is limited to in-frame clones, with some not included. This table holds 100,000 to 150,000 clones, 79% found once. Sequencing was performed on peripheral blood. Receptors were obtained from a man aged 40-50 years with active or convalescent COVID-19.

This chain connects TRBV19 to TRBJ1-1; 7 bases agree with TRBD1. This CDR3 is 13 amino acids long. Germline V CDR1 and CDR2: LNHDA, SQIVND (reference sequence). J lost 5 bases, V lost 2 bases, and 2 bases had no gene match. CDR3 DNA sequence: TGTGCCAGTAGTATAAGGGGGCTTACTGAAGCTTTCTTT. Translation gives CASSIRGLTEAFF.

This clone has more than one count but fewer than ten. The gene calls are TRBV3-1 (or the pseudogene TRBV3-2) and TRBJ1-1; tentatively, D is TRBD1 (6 bases). Germline loops: CDR1 LGHDT, CDR2 YNNKEL (reference sequence). The ends were cut back, 8 bases at V and 5 bases at J, with 18 bases in the middle. The CDR3 has 14 amino acids. As DNA, the CDR3 is TGTGCCAGCGGGCAAATGCACAGGGAGACTGAAGCTTTCTTT. As protein: CASGQMHRETEAFF.

This clone showed up just once. The chain links TRBV5-1 to TRBJ2-7, with D perhaps matching TRBD2 (6 bases). Germline values: CDR1 SGHRS, CDR2 YFSETQ. Trimming shortened V by 4 bases and J by 3 bases, and 11 bases separated the two germline ends. The CDR3 has 13 residues. The CDR3 coding sequence is TGCGCCAGCAGCCCCAGACTAGACTACGAGCAGTACTTC. This gives the protein CASSPRLDYEQYF.

J is TRBJ1-1 and V is TRBV29-1; D is unclear. The V gene lost 7 bases and the J gene lost 0 bases, with 9 bases spanning the gap. Per germline, CDR1 SQVTM and CDR2 ANQGSEA. The CDR3 contains 12 residues. CDR3 residues: CSAGSLNTEAFF. Here the CDR3 DNA reads TGCAGCGCTGGGAGTTTGAACACTGAAGCTTTCTTT.

The V and J genes are TRBV9 and TRBJ2-3; TRBD2 matches 7 bases. V was pared by 3 bases and J by 2 bases, with 9 bases of the junction left unmatched. CDR1 and CDR2 (germline): SGDLS, YYNGEE. The CDR3 extends over 16 amino acids. CDR3 coding DNA: TGTGCCAGCAGCGCCACCGCTAGCGGATTCACAGATACGCAGTATTTT. It codes for CASSATASGFTDTQYF.

V gene TRBV5-6 combines with J gene TRBJ2-5, with D possibly TRBD2 on 6 matching bases. V lost 4 bases and J lost 3, with 10 bases in between. Germline V gene lookup returns CDR1 SGHDT and CDR2 YYEEEE. This CDR3 region has 13 residues. The CDR3 DNA reads as TGTGCCAGCAGCCCCATAGCGGAAGAGACCCAGTACTTC. Amino acids: CASSPIAEETQYF.

The genes are TRBV12-3 or TRBV12-4 and TRBJ2-2; 8 positions match TRBD2. The CDR3 extends over 12 amino acids. With V trimmed by 5 bases and J by 14 bases, 7 bases remained unmatched. The CDR3 spells CASSDPGLVLFF. The CDR3 DNA follows: TGTGCCAGCAGTGATCCGGGACTAGTCCTGTTTTTT.

The rearrangement joins TRBV30 to TRBJ1-1; 8 bases fit TRBD1. The germline V gene has CDR1 GTSNPN and CDR2 SVGIG (reference sequence). The junction had 9 bases not matched to a gene; V was cut back by 4 bases and J by 8 bases. The CDR3 loop spans 13 amino acids. CDR3 bases: TGTGCCTGGACCTCAGGGGGCCAGGGGGAAGCTTTCTTT. Translating gives CAWTSGGQGEAFF.

Only one count was recorded for this clone. This rearrangement joins TRBV28 to TRBJ2-3; 10 bases agree with TRBD2. The CDR3 has 15 residues. Trimming removed 7 bases from V and 1 base from J; junction bases left unmatched: 5. CDR1 and CDR2 (germline): MDHEN, SYDVKM. This CDR3 reads CASIFSGGRTDTQYF. DNA for the CDR3: TGTGCCAGCATCTTTAGCGGGGGGCGCACAGATACGCAGTATTTT.

The chain links TRBV27 to TRBJ1-1; TRBD1 agrees at 7 bases. The CDR3 is 15 residues long. Trimming removed 5 bases from V and 4 bases from J; junction bases left unmatched: 10. In germline, CDR1 is MNHEY, CDR2 SMNVEV (reference sequence). In DNA form, the CDR3 reads TGTGCCAGCAGTGCAGGGACAGTGCGTAGCACTGAAGCTTTCTTT. It yields the protein CASSAGTVRSTEAFF.

This chain connects TRBV5-4 to TRBJ1-4, with TRBD1 matching 7 bases. Trimming cost V 2 bases and J 8 bases; bases outside gene matches: 9. The CDR3 consists of 15 residues. Germline CDR1 and CDR2: SGHNT and YYREEE (reference sequence). The CDR3 bases are TGTGCCAGCAGCTTTCGTGACAGGGAAAGGGAAAAACTGTTTTTT. This codes for CASSFRDREREKLFF.

V is TRBV11-2 and J is TRBJ2-7; tentative D call: TRBD2 (6 bases). CDR3 size: 15 residues. V gave up 0 bases and J gave up 9 bases, with 18 bases separating them. The germline gives CDR1 SGHAT, CDR2 FQNNGV. The CDR3 DNA reads as TGTGCCAGCAGCTTAGATCTTGCGGGAAAACTTGGGCAGTACTTC. Translating it yields CASSLDLAGKLGQYF.

This chain uses TRBV27 with TRBJ2-1, with D maybe TRBD1 (5 bases). This CDR3 has 16 residues. Trimming stripped 4 bases from V and 0 bases from J, with 13 bases between. The germline V gene has CDR1 MNHEY and CDR2 SMNVEV (reference sequence). Here the CDR3 reads CASSSSGQFSYNEQFF. Here the CDR3 DNA reads TGTGCCAGCAGTTCCTCAGGGCAGTTCTCCTACAATGAGCAGTTCTTC.

This clone was seen more than once but under ten times. The chain joins TRBV9 to TRBJ2-3, with TRBD2 matching 13 bases. Losses at the gene ends were 4 bases for V and 4 bases for J; bases not matched to a gene: 6. Germline CDR1 SGDLS, CDR2 YYNGEE. This CDR3 has 16 amino acids. CDR3 region: CASSPTSGGASDTQYF. DNA for the CDR3: TGTGCCAGCAGCCCAACTAGCGGGGGGGCATCAGATACGCAGTATTTT.

The rearrangement joins TRBV9 to TRBJ2-5; a weak D match, TRBD1 (5 bases). This CDR3 has 15 residues. Germline assignment: CDR1 SGDLS and CDR2 YYNGEE. V gave up 0 bases and J gave up 5 bases, with 14 bases separating them. This chain's CDR3 is CASSVASQGYETQYF. Written as DNA, the CDR3 is TGTGCCAGCAGCGTAGCTAGTCAGGGCTACGAGACCCAGTACTTC.

The chain carries TRBV21-1 and TRBJ2-7; the table gives TRBD2 as D, unverified against the DNA. TRBV21-1 constitutes a pseudogene. The CDR3 totals 13 residues. The CDR3 sequence is CASRERMGGRKYF. The CDR3 nucleotides read TGTGCCAGCAGGGAAAGAATGGGCGGGAGAAAGTACTTC.

The chain recombines TRBV5-1 with TRBJ2-5, with TRBD1 matching over 8 bases. Germline lookup yields CDR1 SGHRS and CDR2 YFSETQ. The V and J ends lost 5 bases and 2 bases, in that order; junction bases with no gene match: 8. This CDR3 is 15 amino acids long. The CDR3 nucleotides read TGCGCCAGCAGAATTCGACAGGGGAGGCAAGAGACCCAGTACTTC. Encoded protein: CASRIRQGRQETQYF.

V is TRBV27 and J is TRBJ1-3; D remains unclear. The V end lost 5 bases, the J end lost 4 bases, and 18 bases lay between the germline ends. Germline values: CDR1 MNHEY, CDR2 SMNVEV (reference sequence). The CDR3 is 16 amino acids. CDR3 sequence reads: CASSPSGGVGGNTIYF. The CDR3, as DNA: TGTGCCAGCAGTCCCTCAGGCGGGGTAGGAGGAAACACCATATATTTT.

This chain links TRBV28 with TRBJ1-6; 7 nucleotides match TRBD1. V was pared by 7 bases and J by 7 bases, with 7 bases of the junction left unmatched. Germline loops: CDR1 MDHEN, CDR2 SYDVKM. The CDR3 spans 14 residues. In DNA, the CDR3 is TGTGCCAGCAACTTGACAGGGCGGAATTCACCCCTCCACTTT. Translated, it gives CASNLTGRNSPLHF.

The chain recombines TRBV5-1 with TRBJ1-4, with D unclear. Germline-derived CDR1 and CDR2 are SGHRS and YFSETQ. CDR3 length: 13 residues. Between the trimmed V and J ends, which lost 0 bases and 7 bases, there was a span of 7 bases. DNA of the CDR3: TGCGCCAGCAGCTTGGTACCGGGTGAAAAACTGTTTTTT. Translating gives CASSLVPGEKLFF. The variable domain in full, with the rest retrieved from reference TRBV5-1 and TRBJ1-4, is KAGVTQTPRYLIKTRGQQVTLSCSPISGHRSVSWYQQTPGQGLQFLFEYFSETQRNKGNFPGRFSGRQFSNSRSEMNVSTLELGDSALYLCASSLVPGEKLFFGSGTQLSVL.

V gene TRBV5-4 combines with J gene TRBJ2-7; 13 bases match TRBD2. Germline V gene data show CDR1 as SGHNT and CDR2 as YYREEE (reference sequence). The CDR3 contains 16 residues. Unmatched junction bases numbered 2, after V lost 0 bases and J lost 2 bases. In DNA, the CDR3 is TGTGCCAGCAGCTTGGGACTAGCGGGAGGTACCTACGAGCAGTACTTC. It encodes CASSLGLAGGTYEQYF.

The CDR3 protein is CASSTDRGNTDTQYF. For the CDR3, the DNA is TGTGCCAGTAGTACCGACAGGGGAAACACAGATACGCAGTATTTT. The V gene is TRBV19, the J gene TRBJ2-3; 8 positions match TRBD1. Per the germline V gene, CDR1 is LNHDA and CDR2 is SQIVND (reference sequence). The J segment lost 2 bases and the V segment lost 4 bases, leaving 5 bases of the junction unmatched. This CDR3 spans 15 amino acids.

This clone was found once. J is TRBJ2-2 and V is TRBV7-7, with D maybe TRBD2 (6 bases). Germline loops: CDR1 SSHAT, CDR2 FNYEAQ (reference sequence). V was pared by 1 base and J by 5 bases, with 8 bases between. CDR3 length: 14 residues. The CDR3 DNA sequence: TGTGCCAGCAGCTTAGTGGAGGGGACCGGGGAGCTGTTTTTT. Residues: CASSLVEGTGELFF.